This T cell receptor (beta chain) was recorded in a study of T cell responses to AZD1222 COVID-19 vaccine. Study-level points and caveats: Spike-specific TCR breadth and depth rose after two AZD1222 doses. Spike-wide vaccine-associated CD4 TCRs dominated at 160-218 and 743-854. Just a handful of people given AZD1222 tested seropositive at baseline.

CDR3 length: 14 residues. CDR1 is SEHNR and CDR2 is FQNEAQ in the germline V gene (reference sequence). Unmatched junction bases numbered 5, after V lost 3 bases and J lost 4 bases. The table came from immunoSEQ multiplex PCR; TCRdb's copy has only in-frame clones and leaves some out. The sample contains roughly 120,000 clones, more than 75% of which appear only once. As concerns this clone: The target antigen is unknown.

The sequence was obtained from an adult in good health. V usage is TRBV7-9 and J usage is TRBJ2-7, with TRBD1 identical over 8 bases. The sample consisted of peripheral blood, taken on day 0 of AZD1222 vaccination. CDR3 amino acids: CASSFDRGLYEQYF. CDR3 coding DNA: TGTGCCAGCAGCTTTGACAGGGGACTGTACGAGCAGTACTTC.